Ten or more counts support the clone carrying this T cell receptor beta chain. Its target is not known. Production of TCR cDNA was by 5'RACE template switching, which also added a universal primer site and UMIs. TCRdb used MiXCR to reprocess the 5' RACE reads, holding one entry per CDR3 protein. The table includes around 320,000 distinct CDR3 sequences, 8.7% detected once. The sample is drawn from a study of T cells after yellow fever vaccination. The germline gives CDR1 PRHDT, CDR2 FYEKMQ (reference sequence). This CDR3 comprises 14 residues. Trimming at V came to 0 bases and at J to 6 bases, leaving 3 bases not matched to a gene. Study-level findings and limits: The appearance of a small share of clonotypes in both CD4 and CD8 compartments was observed.

The sequence derives from a man between 18 and 35 years old who received the YFV17D yellow fever vaccine. Here the sequenced sample was CD4+ T cells sorted from PBMCs, taken 5 days after the yellow fever booster vaccination. The V gene is TRBV13, the J gene TRBJ2-7; 9 bases map to TRBD2. CDR3 protein: CASSLGRLAAEQYF. The DNA for the CDR3 is TGTGCCAGCAGCTTAGGCCGACTAGCGGCCGAGCAGTACTTC.